This T cell receptor beta chain was found in a study of radiation and T cells in renal cell carcinoma. Sequenced by immunoSEQ multiplex PCR; TCRdb stores in-frame clones only, minus some. The sample shows roughly 92,000 clones, 80% to 90% of them seen only once. This CDR3 has 17 amino acids. CDR1 and CDR2 from the germline V gene are MDHEN and SYDVKM. V lost 3 bases and J lost 2; bases outside the gene matches: 5. Time point of the sample: blood 4 weeks post-SBRT, at nephrectomy. Treatment given: 15 Gy SBRT to primary tumor, nephrectomy 4 weeks later. The patient's renal cell carcinoma had clear cell pathology.

The gene calls are TRBV28 and TRBJ2-3; 13 nucleotides align to TRBD2. The TCR comes from a man between 60 and 70 years old with renal cell carcinoma. The source was blood, collected from a patient whose treatment included radiotherapy and nephrectomy. This CDR3 is CASSFALAGGDTDTQYF. CDR3 in DNA: TGTGCCAGCAGTTTCGCACTAGCGGGAGGGGACACAGATACGCAGTATTTT.